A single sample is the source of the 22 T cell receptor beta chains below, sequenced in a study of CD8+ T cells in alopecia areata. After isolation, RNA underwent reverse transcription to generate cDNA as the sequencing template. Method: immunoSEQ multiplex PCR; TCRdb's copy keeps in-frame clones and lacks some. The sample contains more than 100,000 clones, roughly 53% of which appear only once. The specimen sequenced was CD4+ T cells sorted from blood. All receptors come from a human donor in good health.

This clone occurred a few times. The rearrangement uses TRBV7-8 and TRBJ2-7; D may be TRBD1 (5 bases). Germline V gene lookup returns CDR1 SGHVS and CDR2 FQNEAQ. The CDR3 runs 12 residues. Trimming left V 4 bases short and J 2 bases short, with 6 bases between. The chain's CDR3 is CASSWGPYEQYF. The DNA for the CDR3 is TGTGCCAGCAGCTGGGGCCCCTACGAGCAGTACTTC. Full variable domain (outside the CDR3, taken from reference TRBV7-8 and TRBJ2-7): GAGVSQSPRYKVAKRGQDVALRCDPISGHVSLFWYQQALGQGPEFLTYFQNEAQLDKSGLPSDRFFAERPEGSVSTLKIQRTQQEDSAVYLCASSWGPYEQYFGPGTRLTVT.

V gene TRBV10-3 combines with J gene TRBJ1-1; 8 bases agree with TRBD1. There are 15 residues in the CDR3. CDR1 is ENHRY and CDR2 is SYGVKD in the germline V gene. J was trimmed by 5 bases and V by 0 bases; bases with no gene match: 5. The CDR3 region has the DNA TGTGCCATCAGTGAGTCCGACAGGGGAAAGACTGAAGCTTTCTTT. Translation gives CAISESDRGKTEAFF.

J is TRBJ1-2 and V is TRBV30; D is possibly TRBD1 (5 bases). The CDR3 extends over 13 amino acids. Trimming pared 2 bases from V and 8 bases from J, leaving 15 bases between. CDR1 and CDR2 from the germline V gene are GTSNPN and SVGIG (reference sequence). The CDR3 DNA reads TGTGCCTGGAGTAGAGGGACGACCCTGGGCTACACCTTC. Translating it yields CAWSRGTTLGYTF.

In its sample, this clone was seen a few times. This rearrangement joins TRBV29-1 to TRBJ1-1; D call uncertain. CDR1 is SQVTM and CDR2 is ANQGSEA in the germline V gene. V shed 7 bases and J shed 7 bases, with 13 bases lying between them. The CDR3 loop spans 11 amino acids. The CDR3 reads CSAKDGVEAFF. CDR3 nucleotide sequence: TGCAGCGCCAAAGACGGGGTTGAAGCTTTCTTT.

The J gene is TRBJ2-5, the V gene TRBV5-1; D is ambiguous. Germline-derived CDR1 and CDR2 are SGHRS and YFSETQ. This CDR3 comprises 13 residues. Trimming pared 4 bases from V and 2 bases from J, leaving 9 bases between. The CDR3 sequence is CASSTASQETQYF. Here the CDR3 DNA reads TGCGCCAGCAGCACCGCTAGTCAAGAGACCCAGTACTTC.

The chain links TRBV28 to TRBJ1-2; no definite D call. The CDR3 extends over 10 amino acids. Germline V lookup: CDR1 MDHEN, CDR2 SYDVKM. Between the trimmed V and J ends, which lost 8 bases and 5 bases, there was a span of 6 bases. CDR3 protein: CASARYGYTF. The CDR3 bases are TGTGCCAGCGCTCGGTATGGCTACACCTTC.

The CDR3 protein is CASSLAGTPRPYEQYF. Written as DNA, the CDR3 is TGTGCCAGCAGCTTAGCCGGGACACCCAGACCGTACGAGCAGTACTTC. The gene calls are TRBV13 and TRBJ2-7; possibly TRBD1 for D (6 bases). Trimming shortened V by 1 base and J by 4 bases, and 17 bases separated the two germline ends. The germline V gene encodes CDR1 PRHDT and CDR2 FYEKMQ (reference sequence). CDR3 length: 16 residues.

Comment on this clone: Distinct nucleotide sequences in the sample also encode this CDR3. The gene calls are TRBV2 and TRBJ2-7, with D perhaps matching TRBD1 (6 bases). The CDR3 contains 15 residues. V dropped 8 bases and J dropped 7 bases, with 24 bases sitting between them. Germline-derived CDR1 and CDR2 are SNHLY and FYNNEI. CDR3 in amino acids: CASPRPGTTRGEQYF. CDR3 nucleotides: TGTGCCAGCCCGAGGCCCGGGACAACCCGTGGGGAGCAGTACTTC. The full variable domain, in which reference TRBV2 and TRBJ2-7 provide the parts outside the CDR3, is EPEVTQTPSHQVTQMGQEVILRCVPISNHLYFYWYRQILGQKVEFLVSFYNNEISEKSEIFDDQFSVERPDGSNFTLKIRSTKLEDSAMYFCASPRPGTTRGEQYFGPGTRLTVT.

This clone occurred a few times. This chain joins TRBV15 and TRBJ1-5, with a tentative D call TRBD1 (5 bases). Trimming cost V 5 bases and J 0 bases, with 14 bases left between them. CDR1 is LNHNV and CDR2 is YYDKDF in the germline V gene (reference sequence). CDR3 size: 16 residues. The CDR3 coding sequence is TGTGCCACCAGCCCTGGTCAGGGCTATAGCAATCAGCCCCAGCATTTT. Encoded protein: CATSPGQGYSNQPQHF.

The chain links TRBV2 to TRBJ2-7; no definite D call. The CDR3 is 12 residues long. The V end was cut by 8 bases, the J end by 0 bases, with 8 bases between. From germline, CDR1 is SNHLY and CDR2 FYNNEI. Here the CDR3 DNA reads TGTGCCAGCCTCGGCGCCTCCTACGAGCAGTACTTC. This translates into CASLGASYEQYF.

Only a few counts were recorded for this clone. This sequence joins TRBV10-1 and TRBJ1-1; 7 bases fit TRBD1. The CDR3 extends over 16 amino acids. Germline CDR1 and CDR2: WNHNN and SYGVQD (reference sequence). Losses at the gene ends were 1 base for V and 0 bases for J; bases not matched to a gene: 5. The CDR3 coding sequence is TGCGCCAGCAGTGAGTTCGGGACAGAAATGAACACTGAAGCTTTCTTT. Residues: CASSEFGTEMNTEAFF.

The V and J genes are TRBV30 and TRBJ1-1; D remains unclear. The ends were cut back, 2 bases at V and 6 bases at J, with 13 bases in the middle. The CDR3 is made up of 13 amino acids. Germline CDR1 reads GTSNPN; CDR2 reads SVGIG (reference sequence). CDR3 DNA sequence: TGTGCCTGGAGTTTTCATGGTGTCCCTGAAGCTTTCTTT. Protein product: CAWSFHGVPEAFF.

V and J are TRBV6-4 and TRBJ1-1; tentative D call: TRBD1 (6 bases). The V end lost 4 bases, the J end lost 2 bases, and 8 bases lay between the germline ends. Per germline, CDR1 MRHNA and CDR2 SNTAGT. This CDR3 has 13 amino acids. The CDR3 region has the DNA TGTGCCAGCAGTGCGGGGGCTAACACTGAAGCTTTCTTT. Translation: CASSAGANTEAFF.

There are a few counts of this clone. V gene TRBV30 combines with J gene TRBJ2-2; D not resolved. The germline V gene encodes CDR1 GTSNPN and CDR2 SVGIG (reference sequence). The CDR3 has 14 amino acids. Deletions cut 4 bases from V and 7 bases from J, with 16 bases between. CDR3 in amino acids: CAWTGILVGGELFF. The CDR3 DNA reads TGTGCCTGGACAGGCATCCTAGTCGGCGGGGAGCTGTTTTTT.

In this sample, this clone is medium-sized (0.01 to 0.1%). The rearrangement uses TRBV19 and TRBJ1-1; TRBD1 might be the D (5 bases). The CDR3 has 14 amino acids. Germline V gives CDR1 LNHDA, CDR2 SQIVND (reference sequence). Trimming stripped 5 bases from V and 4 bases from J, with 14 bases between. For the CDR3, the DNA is TGTGCCAGTAGTCCTCTTCGACAGTCCACTGAAGCTTTCTTT. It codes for CASSPLRQSTEAFF.

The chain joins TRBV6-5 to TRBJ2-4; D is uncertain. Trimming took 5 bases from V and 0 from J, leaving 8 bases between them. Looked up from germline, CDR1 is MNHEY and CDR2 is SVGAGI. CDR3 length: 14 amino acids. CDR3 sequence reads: CASSRAAAKNIQYF. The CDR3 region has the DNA TGTGCCAGCAGTCGGGCCGCAGCCAAAAACATTCAGTACTTC.

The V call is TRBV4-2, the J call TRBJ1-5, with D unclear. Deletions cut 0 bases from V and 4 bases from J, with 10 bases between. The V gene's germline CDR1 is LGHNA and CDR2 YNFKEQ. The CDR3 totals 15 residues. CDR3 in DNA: TGTGCCAGCAGCCAAGATGGCCAGAATAATCAGCCCCAGCATTTT. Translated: CASSQDGQNNQPQHF.

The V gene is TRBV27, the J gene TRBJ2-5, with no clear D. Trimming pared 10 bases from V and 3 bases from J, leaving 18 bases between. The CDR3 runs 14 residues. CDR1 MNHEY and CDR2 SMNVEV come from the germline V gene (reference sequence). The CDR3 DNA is TGTGCCACGAGAATGGGGTGGGGTGAAGAGACCCAGTACTTC. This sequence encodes CATRMGWGEETQYF.

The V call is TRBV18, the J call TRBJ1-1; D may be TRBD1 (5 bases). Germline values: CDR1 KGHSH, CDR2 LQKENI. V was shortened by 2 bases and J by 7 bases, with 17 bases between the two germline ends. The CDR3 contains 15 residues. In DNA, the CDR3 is TGTGCCAGCTCACCAGCAATTCGCGGGACGGGTGAAGCTTTCTTT. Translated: CASSPAIRGTGEAFF. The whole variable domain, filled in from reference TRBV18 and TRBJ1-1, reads NAGVMQNPRHLVRRRGQEARLRCSPMKGHSHVYWYRQLPEEGLKFMVYLQKENIIDESGMPKERFSAEFPKEGPSILRIQQVVRGDSAAYFCASSPAIRGTGEAFFGQGTRLTVV.

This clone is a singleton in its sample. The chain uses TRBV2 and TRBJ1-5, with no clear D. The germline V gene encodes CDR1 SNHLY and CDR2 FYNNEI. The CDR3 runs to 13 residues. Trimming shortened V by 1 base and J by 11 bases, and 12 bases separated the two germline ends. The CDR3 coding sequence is TGTGCCAGCAGTGAAGGCCCAAATATCGCCCAGCATTTT. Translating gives CASSEGPNIAQHF.

DNA of the CDR3: TGTGCCAGCAGTTACTCTAGCGGCAGAAACTACGAGCAGTACTTC. Translated: CASSYSSGRNYEQYF. The chain carries TRBV6-5 and TRBJ2-7; perhaps TRBD2 as D (6 bases). The V gene lost 0 bases and the J gene lost 3 bases, with 12 bases spanning the gap. This CDR3 comprises 15 residues. Germline-derived CDR1 and CDR2 are MNHEY and SVGAGI.

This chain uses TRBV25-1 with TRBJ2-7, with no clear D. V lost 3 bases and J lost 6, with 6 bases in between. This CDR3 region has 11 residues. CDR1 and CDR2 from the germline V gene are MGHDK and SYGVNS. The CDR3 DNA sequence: TGTGCCAGCAGTGAGACAAGCGAGCAGTACTTC. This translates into CASSETSEQYF.